A single sample is the source of the 6 T cell receptor beta chains below, sequenced in a study of cytomegalovirus exposure and HLA in healthy donors. The PCR ran on 60 Vbeta and 13 Jbeta primers. Libraries were prepared by immunoSEQ multiplex PCR; TCRdb keeps only in-frame clonotypes and omits some of them. The data contain some 150,000 clones, 60% to 80% of them singletons. Sequencing input: PBMCs. These receptors all come from a woman aged 25 to 39 in good health and CMV-seronegative.

J is TRBJ1-4 and V is TRBV10-3, with 9 bases lining up with TRBD1. The germline gives CDR1 ENHRY, CDR2 SYGVKD. The CDR3 is 16 amino acids. Trimming took 5 bases from V and 6 from J; bases not matched to a gene: 10. The CDR3 DNA is TGTGCCATCAGTCCCGGGACAGGGTCGGGGGATGAAAAACTGTTTTTT. Amino acid sequence: CAISPGTGSGDEKLFF.

V is TRBV21-1 and J is TRBJ2-7; no check of the table's D call, TRBD1, against the DNA was made. TRBV21-1 is annotated as a pseudogene. The CDR3 consists of 18 residues. Here the CDR3 reads CASSKTEWGDREFNEQYF. CDR3 nucleotide sequence: TGTGCCAGCAGCAAAACCGAATGGGGGGACAGGGAGTTTAACGAGCAGTACTTC.

This chain links TRBV5-4 with TRBJ2-1, with D perhaps TRBD2 (5 bases). The CDR3 spans 16 residues. Germline CDR1 SGHNT, CDR2 YYREEE (reference sequence). Deletions cut 2 bases from V and 2 bases from J, with 14 bases between. CDR3 sequence: CASSLTGSATYNEQFF. In DNA, the CDR3 is TGTGCCAGCAGCTTAACGGGGTCCGCAACCTACAATGAGCAGTTCTTC.

The J gene is TRBJ1-2, the V gene TRBV6-5; weak D call: TRBD1 (6 bases). Trimming removed 7 bases at V and 1 base at J, with 16 bases between. This CDR3 is built from 15 residues. Germline V gene data show CDR1 as MNHEY and CDR2 as SVGAGI. CDR3 bases: TGTGCCAGCAAGTACAGGGTGCAGGGTAACTATGGCTACACCTTC. It encodes CASKYRVQGNYGYTF.

This clone was recorded only once. The chain couples TRBV6-5 to TRBJ1-1; 11 bases agree with TRBD1. Germline V CDR1 and CDR2: MNHEY, SVGAGI. The CDR3 loop spans 14 amino acids. Germline trimming cut 7 bases from V and 4 bases from J; bases unmatched to any gene: 5. The CDR3 DNA sequence: TGTGCCAGCAACGGACAGGGGGCAAGCACTGAAGCTTTCTTT. Translation gives CASNGQGASTEAFF.

The chain couples TRBV27 to TRBJ1-5; 9 nucleotides match TRBD1. Per the germline V gene, CDR1 is MNHEY and CDR2 is SMNVEV (reference sequence). J lost 2 bases, V lost 5 bases, and 4 bases had no gene match. CDR3 length equals 15 residues. CDR3 sequence: CASSPGQGGNQPQHF. The CDR3 bases are TGTGCCAGCAGTCCGGGACAGGGAGGCAATCAGCCCCAGCATTTT.